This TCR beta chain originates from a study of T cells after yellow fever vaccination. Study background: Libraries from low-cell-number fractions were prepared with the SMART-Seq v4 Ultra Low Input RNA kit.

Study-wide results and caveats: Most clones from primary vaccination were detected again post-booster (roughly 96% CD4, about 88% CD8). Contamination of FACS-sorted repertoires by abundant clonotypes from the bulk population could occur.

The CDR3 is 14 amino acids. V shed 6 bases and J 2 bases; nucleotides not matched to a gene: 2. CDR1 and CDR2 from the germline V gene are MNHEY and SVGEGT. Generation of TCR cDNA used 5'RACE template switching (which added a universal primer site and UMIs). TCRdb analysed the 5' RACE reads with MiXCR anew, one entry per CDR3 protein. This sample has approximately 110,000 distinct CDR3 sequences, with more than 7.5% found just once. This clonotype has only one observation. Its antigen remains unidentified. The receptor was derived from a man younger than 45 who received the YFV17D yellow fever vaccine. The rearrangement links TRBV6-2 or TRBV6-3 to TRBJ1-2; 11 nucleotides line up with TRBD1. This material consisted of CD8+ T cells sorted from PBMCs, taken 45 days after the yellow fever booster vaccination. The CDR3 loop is CASSRTGGNYGYTF. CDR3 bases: TGTGCCAGCAGCCGGACAGGGGGCAACTATGGCTACACCTTC.